This T cell receptor beta chain was captured in a study of blood T cell repertoires in COVID-19. Across the whole study: Sources were T cells, B-cell-depleted T cells, or PBMCs; the material itself was cDNA or gDNA.

V lost 4 bases and J lost 4; bases outside the gene matches: 7. Looked up from germline, CDR1 is SGDLS and CDR2 is YYNGEE. The CDR3 has 14 amino acids. Only in-frame clones appear in the TCRdb table, and some are missing; sequencing was by immunoSEQ multiplex PCR. The sample has 24,000 or so clones, roughly 87% seen once; the top ten hold 13%. This TCR was sampled from a human donor in a cohort sampled during active COVID-19. The donor label of this sample is uncertain. The rearrangement joins TRBV9 to TRBJ2-7, with 8 nucleotides matching TRBD1. Sequencing used peripheral blood. As DNA, the CDR3 is TGTGCCAGCAGCCCCCAGCAGGGGGCTTACGAGCAGTACTTC. The encoded protein is CASSPQQGAYEQYF.